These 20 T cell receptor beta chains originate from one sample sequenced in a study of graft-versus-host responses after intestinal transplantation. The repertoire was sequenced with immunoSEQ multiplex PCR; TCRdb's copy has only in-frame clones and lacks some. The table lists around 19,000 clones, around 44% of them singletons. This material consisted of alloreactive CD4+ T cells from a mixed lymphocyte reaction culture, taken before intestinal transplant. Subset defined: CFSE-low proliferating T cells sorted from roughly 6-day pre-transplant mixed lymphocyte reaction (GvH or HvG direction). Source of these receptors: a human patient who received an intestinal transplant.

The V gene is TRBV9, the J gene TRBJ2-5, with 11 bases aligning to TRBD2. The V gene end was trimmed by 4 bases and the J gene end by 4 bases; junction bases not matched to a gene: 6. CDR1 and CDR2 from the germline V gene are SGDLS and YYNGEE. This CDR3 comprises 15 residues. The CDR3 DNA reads TGTGCCAGCAGCCCCTCAGGGACTAGCGGAGAGACCCAGTACTTC. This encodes CASSPSGTSGETQYF.

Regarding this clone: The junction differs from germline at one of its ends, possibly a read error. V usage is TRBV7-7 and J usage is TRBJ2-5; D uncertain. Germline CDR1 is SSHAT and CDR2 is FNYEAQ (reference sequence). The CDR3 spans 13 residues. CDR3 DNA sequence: TGTGCTAGCAGCTTAGTTTCTCCGGGGACCCAGTACTTC. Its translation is CASSLVSPGTQYF.

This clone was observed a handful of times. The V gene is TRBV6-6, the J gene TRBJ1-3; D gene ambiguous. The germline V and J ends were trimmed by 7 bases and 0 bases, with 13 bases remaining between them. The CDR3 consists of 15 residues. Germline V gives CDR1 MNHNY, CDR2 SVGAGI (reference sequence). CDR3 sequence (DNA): TGTGCCAGCACCCCGGACGGGAGCTCTGGAAACACCATATATTTT. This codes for CASTPDGSSGNTIYF.

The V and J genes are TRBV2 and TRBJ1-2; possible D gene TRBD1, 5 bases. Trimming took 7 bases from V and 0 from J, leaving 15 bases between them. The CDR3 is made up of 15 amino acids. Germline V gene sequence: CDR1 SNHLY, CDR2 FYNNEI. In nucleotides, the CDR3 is TGTGCCAGCAAAGGACAAATTCTACCTAACTATGGCTACACCTTC. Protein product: CASKGQILPNYGYTF.

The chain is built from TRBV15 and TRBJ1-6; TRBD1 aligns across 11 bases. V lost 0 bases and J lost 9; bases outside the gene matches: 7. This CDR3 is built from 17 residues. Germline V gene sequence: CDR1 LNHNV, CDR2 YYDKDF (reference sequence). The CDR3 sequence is CATSRDRTGGAGSPLHF. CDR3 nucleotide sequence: TGTGCCACCAGCAGAGATCGGACAGGGGGCGCAGGTTCACCCCTCCACTTT.

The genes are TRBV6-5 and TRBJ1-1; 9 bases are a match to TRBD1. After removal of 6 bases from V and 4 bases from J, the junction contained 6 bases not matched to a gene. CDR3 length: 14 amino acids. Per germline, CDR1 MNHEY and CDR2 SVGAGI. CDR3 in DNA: TGTGCCAGCAGACACAGGGGGCCTGGCACTGAAGCTTTCTTT. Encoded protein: CASRHRGPGTEAFF.

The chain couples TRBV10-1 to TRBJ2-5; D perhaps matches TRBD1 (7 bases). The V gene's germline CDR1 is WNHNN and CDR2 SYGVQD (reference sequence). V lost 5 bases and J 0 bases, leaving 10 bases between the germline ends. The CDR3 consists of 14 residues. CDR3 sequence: CASSPGGNQETQYF. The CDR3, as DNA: TGCGCCAGCAGTCCAGGGGGGAACCAAGAGACCCAGTACTTC.

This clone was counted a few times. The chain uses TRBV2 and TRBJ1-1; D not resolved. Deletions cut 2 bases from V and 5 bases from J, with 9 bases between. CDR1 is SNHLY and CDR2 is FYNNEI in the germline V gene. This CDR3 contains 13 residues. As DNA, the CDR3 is TGTGCCAGCAGTGAAAGAGGCCGTACTGAAGCTTTCTTT. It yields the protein CASSERGRTEAFF.

The DNA for the CDR3 is TGTGCCAGCAGGATTCGGACAGGGGGCCCCGGGGAGCTGTTTTTT. Translated: CASRIRTGGPGELFF. The chain combines TRBV13 with TRBJ2-2; 11 bases agree with TRBD1. V was pared by 6 bases and J by 6 bases, with 6 bases of the junction left unmatched. Germline-derived CDR1 and CDR2 are PRHDT and FYEKMQ (reference sequence). The CDR3 covers 15 residues. Looking up the rest from reference TRBV13 and TRBJ2-2 gives the full variable domain: AAGVIQSPRHLIKEKRETATLKCYPIPRHDTVYWYQQGPGQDPQFLISFYEKMQSDKGSIPDRFSAQQFSDYHSELNMSSLELGDSALYFCASRIRTGGPGELFFGEGSRLTVL.

The CDR3 DNA sequence: TGTGCCAGCTCACCCAATGGGGCGACCTCTGGGGCCAACGTCCTGACTTTC. Encoded protein: CASSPNGATSGANVLTF. The gene calls are TRBV18 and TRBJ2-6; tentatively, D is TRBD1 (5 bases). There are 17 residues in the CDR3. Deletions cut 3 bases from V and 0 bases from J, with 12 bases between. Per germline, CDR1 KGHSH and CDR2 LQKENI. The variable domain in full, with the rest retrieved from reference TRBV18 and TRBJ2-6, is NAGVMQNPRHLVRRRGQEARLRCSPMKGHSHVYWYRQLPEEGLKFMVYLQKENIIDESGMPKERFSAEFPKEGPSILRIQQVVRGDSAAYFCASSPNGATSGANVLTFGAGSRLTVL.

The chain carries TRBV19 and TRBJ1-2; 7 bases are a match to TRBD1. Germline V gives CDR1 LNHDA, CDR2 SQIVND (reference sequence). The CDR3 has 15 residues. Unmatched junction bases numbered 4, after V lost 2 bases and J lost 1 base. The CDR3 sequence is CASSISRQGNYGYTF. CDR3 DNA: TGTGCCAGTAGTATAAGTCGACAGGGTAACTATGGCTACACCTTC.

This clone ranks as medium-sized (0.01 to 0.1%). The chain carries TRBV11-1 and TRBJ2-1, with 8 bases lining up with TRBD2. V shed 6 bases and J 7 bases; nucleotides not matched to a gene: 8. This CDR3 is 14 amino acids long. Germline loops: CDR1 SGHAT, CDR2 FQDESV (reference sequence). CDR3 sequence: CASRKAGVRNEQFF. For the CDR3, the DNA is TGTGCCAGCAGAAAAGCGGGGGTTCGGAATGAGCAGTTCTTC.

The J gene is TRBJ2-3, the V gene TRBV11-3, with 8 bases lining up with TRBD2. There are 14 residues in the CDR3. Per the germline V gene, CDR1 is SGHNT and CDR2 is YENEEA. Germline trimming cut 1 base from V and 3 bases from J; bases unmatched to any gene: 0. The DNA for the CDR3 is TGTGCCAGCAGCTTAGTAGCGGGAACAGATACGCAGTATTTT. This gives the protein CASSLVAGTDTQYF. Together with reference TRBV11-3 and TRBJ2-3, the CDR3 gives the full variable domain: EAGVVQSPRYKIIEKKQPVAFWCNPISGHNTLYWYLQNLGQGPELLIRYENEEAVDDSQLPKDRFSAERLKGVDSTLKIQPAELGDSAVYLCASSLVAGTDTQYFGPGTRLTVL.

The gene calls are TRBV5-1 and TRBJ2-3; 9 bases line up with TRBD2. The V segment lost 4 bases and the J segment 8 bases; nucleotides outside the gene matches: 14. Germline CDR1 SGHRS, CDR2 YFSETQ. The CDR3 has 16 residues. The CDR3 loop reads CASSLTPAGGEGTQYF. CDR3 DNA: TGCGCCAGCAGCCTAACCCCCGCGGGGGGGGAAGGTACGCAGTATTTT.

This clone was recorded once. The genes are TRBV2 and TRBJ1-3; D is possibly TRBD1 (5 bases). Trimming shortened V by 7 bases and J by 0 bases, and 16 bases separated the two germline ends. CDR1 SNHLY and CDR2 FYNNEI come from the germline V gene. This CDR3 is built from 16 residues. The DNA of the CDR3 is TGTGCCAGCACCTTCGAGCGGGGCAGCTCTGGAAACACCATATATTTT. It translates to CASTFERGSSGNTIYF.

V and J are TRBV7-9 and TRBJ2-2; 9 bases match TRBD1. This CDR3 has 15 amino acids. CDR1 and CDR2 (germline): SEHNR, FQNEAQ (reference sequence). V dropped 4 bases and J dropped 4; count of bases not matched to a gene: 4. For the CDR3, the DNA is TGTGCCAGCAGCTCCGGGACAGGGCCCACCGGGGAGCTGTTTTTT. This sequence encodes CASSSGTGPTGELFF.

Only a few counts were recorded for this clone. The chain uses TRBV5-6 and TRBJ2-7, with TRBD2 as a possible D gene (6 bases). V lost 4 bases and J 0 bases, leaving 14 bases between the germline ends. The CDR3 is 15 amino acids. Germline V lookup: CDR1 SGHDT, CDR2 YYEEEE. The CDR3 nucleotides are TGTGCCAGCAGCCCTCCGGCCGGGAGCTCCTACGAGCAGTACTTC. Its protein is CASSPPAGSSYEQYF.

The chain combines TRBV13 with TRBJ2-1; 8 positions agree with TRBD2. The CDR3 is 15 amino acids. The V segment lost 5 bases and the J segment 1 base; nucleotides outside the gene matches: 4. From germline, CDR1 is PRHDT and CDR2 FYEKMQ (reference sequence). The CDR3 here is CASSISGGSYNEQFF. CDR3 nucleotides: TGTGCCAGCAGCATAAGCGGGGGATCCTACAATGAGCAGTTCTTC. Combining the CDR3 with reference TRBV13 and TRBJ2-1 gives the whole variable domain AAGVIQSPRHLIKEKRETATLKCYPIPRHDTVYWYQQGPGQDPQFLISFYEKMQSDKGSIPDRFSAQQFSDYHSELNMSSLELGDSALYFCASSISGGSYNEQFFGPGTRLTVL.

The CDR3: CASSYVDTGSVTQYF. As DNA, the CDR3 is TGTGCCAGCAGTTACGTGGACACAGGGAGCGTGACCCAGTACTTC. This chain joins TRBV6-5 and TRBJ2-5; D possibly corresponds to TRBD1 (6 bases). The CDR3 consists of 15 residues. Germline assignment: CDR1 MNHEY and CDR2 SVGAGI. V was cut by 2 bases and J by 7 bases, with 17 bases left in between.

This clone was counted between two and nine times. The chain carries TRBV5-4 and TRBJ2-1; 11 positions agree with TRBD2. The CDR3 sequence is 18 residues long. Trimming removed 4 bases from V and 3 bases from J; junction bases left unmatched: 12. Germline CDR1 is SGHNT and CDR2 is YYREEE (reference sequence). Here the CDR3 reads CASSPGLAAIGNYNEQFF. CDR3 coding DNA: TGTGCCAGCAGCCCGGGACTAGCGGCGATCGGAAACTACAATGAGCAGTTCTTC.